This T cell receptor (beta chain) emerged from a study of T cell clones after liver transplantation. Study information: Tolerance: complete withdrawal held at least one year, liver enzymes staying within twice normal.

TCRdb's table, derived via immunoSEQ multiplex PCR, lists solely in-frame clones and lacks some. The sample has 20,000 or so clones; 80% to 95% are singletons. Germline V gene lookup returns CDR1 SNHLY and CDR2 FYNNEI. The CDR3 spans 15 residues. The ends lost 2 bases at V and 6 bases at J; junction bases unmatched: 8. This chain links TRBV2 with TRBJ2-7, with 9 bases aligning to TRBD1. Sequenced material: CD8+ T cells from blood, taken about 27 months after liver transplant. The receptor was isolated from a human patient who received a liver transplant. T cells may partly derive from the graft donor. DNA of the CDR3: TGTGCCAGCAGTGAATACCGGGACAGGGCGCTCGAGCAGTACTTC. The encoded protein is CASSEYRDRALEQYF. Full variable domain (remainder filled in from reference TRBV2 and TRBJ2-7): EPEVTQTPSHQVTQMGQEVILRCVPISNHLYFYWYRQILGQKVEFLVSFYNNEISEKSEIFDDQFSVERPDGSNFTLKIRSTKLEDSAMYFCASSEYRDRALEQYFGPGTRLTVT.